This TCR beta chain originates from a study of blood T cell repertoires in COVID-19 (dated by TCRdb to 2020 to 2021). With respect to the entire study: Collaborator samples came from the United States, Italy and Spain and covered acute and convalescent phases of COVID-19. The material from the prospective study consisted of cDNA or gDNA derived from T cells, B-cell-depleted T cells, or PBMCs. Deeply sampled blood TCRbeta repertoires from subjects exposed to, actively infected with, or recovered from COVID-19 were included in the dataset. The repertoires were released in a freely available public database meant as a resource for research on the immune response to SARS-CoV-2. Samples came from the ongoing ImmuneRACE study (first 160 participants) plus 1,254 subjects from 6 global collaborators. Sample metadata almost always included a de-identified subject ID, COVID-19 status, age in years and sex. Where available, HLA class I and class II types were obtained from metadata supplied by the sample provider rather than from assay-based typing.

The immunoSEQ Assay, a bias-controlled multiplex PCR, was used to amplify TCRbeta CDR3 regions from genomic DNA. Regarding the original processing steps: The number of nucleated cells in each sample was estimated by amplification of reference gene primers within the assay. To quantify the absolute abundance of each unique TCRbeta CDR3 rearrangement, sequence reads were collapsed and filtered. Productive Simpson clonality was computed per sample as the square root of Simpson's diversity index over productive rearrangements. The source is immuneACCESS, and TCRdb retained only in-frame sequences with V and J called. Part of the clones is not carried over; for the studies checked, unresolved V genes explain less than half of this, and the remainder is unexplained. That table is the source of V, J and clone size, and D and trimming were worked out from the DNA. Recorded for this sample are 89,000 or so clones; about 95% of them occurred a single time. The leading ten clones occupy roughly 4% of the sample.

Study-wide findings and limitations: Clinical and demographic metadata were provided uncurated, with the amount varying by source and participant.

Worth noting for this clone: Its antigen target is currently unknown. The sample holds no much larger clone one base away, and base qualities are not on file.

Trimming takes 4 bases from V and 8 bases from J, and the germline ends sit 7 bases apart. CDR1 is given as LGHNA and CDR2 as YNFKEQ, both from the germline V gene. The CDR3 holds 11 amino acids from the cysteine to the phenylalanine. Solely the CDR3 DNA is kept, with 33 bases framed from the first base. Each collaborating institution followed its own protocols to collect whole blood in K2EDTA tubes. For TCRbeta analysis, collaborators shipped samples as frozen whole blood, isolated PBMCs, or DNA extracted from either of those sample types. Sequenced input: peripheral blood. The V and J segments used are TRBV4-2 and TRBJ2-3; TRBD2 is perhaps the D gene, given 5 matching bases. The receptor was isolated from a human donor with active COVID-19. The donor label of this sample is uncertain. Here the CDR3 is given as CASSPGSTQYF. DNA sequence: TGTGCCAGCAGCCCGGGGAGTACGCAGTATTTT.